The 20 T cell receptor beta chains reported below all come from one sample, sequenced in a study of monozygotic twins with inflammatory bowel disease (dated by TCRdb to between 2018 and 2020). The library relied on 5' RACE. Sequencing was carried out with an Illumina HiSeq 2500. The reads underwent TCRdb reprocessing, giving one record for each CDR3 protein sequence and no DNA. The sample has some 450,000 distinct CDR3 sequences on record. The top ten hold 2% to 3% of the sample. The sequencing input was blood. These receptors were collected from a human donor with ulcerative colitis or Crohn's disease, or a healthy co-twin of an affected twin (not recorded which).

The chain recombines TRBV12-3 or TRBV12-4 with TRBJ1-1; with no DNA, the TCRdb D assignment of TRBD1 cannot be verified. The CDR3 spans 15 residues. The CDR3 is CASTVPGPLNTEAFF.

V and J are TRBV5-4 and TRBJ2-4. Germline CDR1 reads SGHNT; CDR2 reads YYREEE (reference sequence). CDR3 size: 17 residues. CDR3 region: CASSLAPTDLAKNIQYF.

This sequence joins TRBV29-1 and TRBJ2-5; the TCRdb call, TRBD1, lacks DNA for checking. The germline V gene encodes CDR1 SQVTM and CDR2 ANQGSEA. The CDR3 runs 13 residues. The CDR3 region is CSVESPGLETQYF.

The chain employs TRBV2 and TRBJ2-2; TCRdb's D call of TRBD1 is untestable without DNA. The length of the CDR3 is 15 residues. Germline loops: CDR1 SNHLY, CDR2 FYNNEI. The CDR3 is CASSEEAGGLGELFF.

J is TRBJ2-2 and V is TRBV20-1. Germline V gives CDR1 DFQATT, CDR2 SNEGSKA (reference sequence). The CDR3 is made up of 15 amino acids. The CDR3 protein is CSARAAATNTGELFF.

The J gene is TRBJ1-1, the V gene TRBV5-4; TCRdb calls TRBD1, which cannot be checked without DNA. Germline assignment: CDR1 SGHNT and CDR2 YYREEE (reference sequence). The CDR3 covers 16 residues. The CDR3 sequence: CASSWGRQGINTEAFF.

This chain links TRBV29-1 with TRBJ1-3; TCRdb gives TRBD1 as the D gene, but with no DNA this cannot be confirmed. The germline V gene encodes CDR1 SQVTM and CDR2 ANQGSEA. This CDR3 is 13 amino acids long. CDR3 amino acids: CSAGATSGNTIYF.

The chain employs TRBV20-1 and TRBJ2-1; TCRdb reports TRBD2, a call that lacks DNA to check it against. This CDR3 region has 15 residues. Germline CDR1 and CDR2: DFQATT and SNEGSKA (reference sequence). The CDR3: CSARDTASGYNEQFF.

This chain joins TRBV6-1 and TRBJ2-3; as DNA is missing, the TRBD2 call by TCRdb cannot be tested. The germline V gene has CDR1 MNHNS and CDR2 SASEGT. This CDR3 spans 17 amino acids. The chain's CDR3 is CASRDPTSGVGSDTQYF.

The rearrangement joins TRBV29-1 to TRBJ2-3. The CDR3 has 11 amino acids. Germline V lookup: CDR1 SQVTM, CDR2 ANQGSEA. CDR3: CSFGTTDTQYF.

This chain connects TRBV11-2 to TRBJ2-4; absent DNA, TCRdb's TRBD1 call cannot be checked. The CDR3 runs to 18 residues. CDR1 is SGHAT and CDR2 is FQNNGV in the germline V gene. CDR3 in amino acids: CASSSLGTEYTKRNVQYF.

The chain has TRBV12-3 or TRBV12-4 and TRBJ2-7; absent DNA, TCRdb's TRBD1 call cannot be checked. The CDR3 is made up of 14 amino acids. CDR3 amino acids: CASSLIGHEYEQYF.

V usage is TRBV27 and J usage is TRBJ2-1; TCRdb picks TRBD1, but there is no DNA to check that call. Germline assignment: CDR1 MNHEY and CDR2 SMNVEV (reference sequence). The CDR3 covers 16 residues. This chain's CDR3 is CASSWMGGGSYNEQFF.

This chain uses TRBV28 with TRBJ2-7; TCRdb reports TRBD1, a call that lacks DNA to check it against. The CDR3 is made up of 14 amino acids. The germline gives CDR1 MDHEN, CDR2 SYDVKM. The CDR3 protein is CASSWGTGLAEQYF.

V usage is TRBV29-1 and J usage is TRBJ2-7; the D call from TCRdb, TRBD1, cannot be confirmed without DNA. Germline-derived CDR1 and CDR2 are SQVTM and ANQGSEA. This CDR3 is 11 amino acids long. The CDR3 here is CSSRDGYEQYF.

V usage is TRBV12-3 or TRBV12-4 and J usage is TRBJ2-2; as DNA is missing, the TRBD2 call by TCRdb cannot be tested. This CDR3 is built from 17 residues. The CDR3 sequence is CASISSGGGTNTGELFF.

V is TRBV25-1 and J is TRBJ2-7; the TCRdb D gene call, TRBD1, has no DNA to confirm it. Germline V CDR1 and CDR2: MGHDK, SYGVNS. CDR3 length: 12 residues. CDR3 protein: CASSDRVDEQYF.

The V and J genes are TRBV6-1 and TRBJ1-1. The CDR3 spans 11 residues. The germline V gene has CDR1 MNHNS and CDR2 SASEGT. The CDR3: CASSENTEAFF.

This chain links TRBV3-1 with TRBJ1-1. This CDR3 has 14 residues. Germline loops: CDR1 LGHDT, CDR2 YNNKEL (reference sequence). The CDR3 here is CASSQGQPNTEAFF.

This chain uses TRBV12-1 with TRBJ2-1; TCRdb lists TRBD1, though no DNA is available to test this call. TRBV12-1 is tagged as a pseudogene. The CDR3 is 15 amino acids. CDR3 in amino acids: CASSSRPRSRYEQFF.